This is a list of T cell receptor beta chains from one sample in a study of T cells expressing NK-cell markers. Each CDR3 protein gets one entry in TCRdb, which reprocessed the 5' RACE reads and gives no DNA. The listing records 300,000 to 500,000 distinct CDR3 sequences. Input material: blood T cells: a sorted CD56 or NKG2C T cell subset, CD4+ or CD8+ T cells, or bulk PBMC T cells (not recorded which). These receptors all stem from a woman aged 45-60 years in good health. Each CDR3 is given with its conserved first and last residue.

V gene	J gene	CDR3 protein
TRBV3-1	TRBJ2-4	CASSQDPVLAKNIQYF
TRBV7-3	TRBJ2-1	CASSSGPAPREQFF
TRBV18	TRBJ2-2	CASSPPYRGRFPGELFF
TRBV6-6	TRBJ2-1	CASSYSLASGDNEQFF
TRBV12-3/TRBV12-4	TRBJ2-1	CASSFGGVSSEQFF
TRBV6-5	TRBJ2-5	CASKPLGQGGQTQYF
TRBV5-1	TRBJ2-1	CASSSLSGTQRHNEQFF
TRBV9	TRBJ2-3	CASSVVWGDTQYF
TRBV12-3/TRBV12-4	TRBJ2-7	CASMGGSNSYEQYF
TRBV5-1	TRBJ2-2	CASSFYGAAEGTGELFF
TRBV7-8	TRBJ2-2	CASGRTSGNTGELFF
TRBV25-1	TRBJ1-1	CASTGQPNTEAFF
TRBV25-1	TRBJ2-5	CAHSTGGETQYF
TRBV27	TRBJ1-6	CASSPPLRDGRKPLHF
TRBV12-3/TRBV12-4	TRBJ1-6	CASSSPNSPLHF
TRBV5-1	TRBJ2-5	CASSLMGQLLETQYF
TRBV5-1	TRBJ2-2	CASSLITGGDTGELFF
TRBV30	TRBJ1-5	CAWTSGTSNQPQHF
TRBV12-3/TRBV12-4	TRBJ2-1	CASTPGGLENEQFF
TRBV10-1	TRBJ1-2	CASSESSHQGTLYGYTF
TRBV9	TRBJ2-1	CASSVDLAGGPPYNEQFF
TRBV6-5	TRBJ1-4	CASSYSMDRGEKLFF
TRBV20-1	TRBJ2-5	CSARDSSGRARETQYF
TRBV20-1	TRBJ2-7	CSASWLAGGTYEQYF
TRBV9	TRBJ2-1	CASSVAGAYNEQFF
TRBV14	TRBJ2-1	CASSPLAGDTYNEQFF
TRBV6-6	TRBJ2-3	CASRGGFGTDTQYF
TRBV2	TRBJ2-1	CASTRTSSGPLEQFF
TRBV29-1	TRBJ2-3	CSVGQGRADTQYF
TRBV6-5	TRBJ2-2	CASSYLGREHTGELFF
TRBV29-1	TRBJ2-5	CSVGGRGAETQYF
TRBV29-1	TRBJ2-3	CSVEPLTTGPQYF
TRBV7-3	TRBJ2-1	CASSSLDNEQFF
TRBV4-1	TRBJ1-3	CASSQPGYSGNTIYF
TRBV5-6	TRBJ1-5	CASSFGRHSNQPQHF
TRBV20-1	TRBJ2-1	CSAENEDEQFF
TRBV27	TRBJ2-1	CATYLPSYNEQFF
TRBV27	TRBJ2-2	CASSPSLAGELFF
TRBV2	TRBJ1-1	CASSGTGRPEAFF
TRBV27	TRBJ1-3	CASSSDRGSGNTIYF
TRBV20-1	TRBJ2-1	CSATPGLNNEQFF
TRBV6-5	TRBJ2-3	CASSFNPLGGRTTDTQYF
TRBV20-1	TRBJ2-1	CSARGDSGTVAYNEQFF
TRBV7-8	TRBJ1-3	CASSLVRAISGNTIYF
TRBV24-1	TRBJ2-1	CATSDSGRARSYNEQFF
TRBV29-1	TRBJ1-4	CSVRWETNEKLFF
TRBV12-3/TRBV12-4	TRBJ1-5	CASRLRYSNQPQHF
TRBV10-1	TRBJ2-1	CASSGQGTSGSGNEQFF
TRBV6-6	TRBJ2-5	CASSRDSVQETQYF
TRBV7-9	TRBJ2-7	CASTQMAEQYF
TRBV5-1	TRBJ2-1	CASSVTGLAPNEQFF
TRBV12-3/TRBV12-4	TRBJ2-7	CATTLGGRLSGQYF
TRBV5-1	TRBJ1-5	CASSLGAETGPQHF
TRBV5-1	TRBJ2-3	CASSLGVRQLGGTDTQYF
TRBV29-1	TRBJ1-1	CSGETGGGGVEAFF